Each of the 32 T cell receptor beta chains below was sequenced from the same sample in a study of cytomegalovirus exposure and HLA in healthy donors. Only in-frame clones appear in the TCRdb table, and some are missing; sequencing was by immunoSEQ multiplex PCR. Counted here are around 200,000 clones, just over 85% occurring once; the ten biggest clones make up 2.9%. The sample comprised PBMCs. Source of these receptors: a young woman in good health and CMV-seronegative.

This clone was recorded once. The chain couples TRBV28 to TRBJ2-5, with TRBD1 matching over 8 bases. The CDR3 has 16 residues. Germline CDR1 is MDHEN and CDR2 is SYDVKM. The V segment lost 5 bases and the J segment 3 bases; nucleotides outside the gene matches: 11. In DNA, the CDR3 is TGTGCCAGCAGTCCCAGGATTAGGACAGGGAAAGAGACCCAGTACTTC. This gives the protein CASSPRIRTGKETQYF.

The CDR3 DNA is TGTGCCAGCAGCCCGGCCCTGGGGGGAACCGGGGAGCTGTTTTTT. It is translated as CASSPALGGTGELFF. The chain joins TRBV28 to TRBJ2-2, with D possibly matching TRBD2 (6 bases). Per the germline V gene, CDR1 is MDHEN and CDR2 is SYDVKM. Trimming cost V 6 bases and J 5 bases, with 16 bases left between them. The CDR3 spans 15 residues.

This chain links TRBV5-1 with TRBJ2-7; 10 positions match TRBD2. The CDR3 has 14 residues. V lost 2 bases and J lost 2; bases outside the gene matches: 1. Germline loops: CDR1 SGHRS, CDR2 YFSETQ. CDR3 DNA: TGCGCCAGCAGCTTTGGGACTAGCGCCTACGAGCAGTACTTC. Its translation: CASSFGTSAYEQYF.

This clone was seen once. The chain links TRBV28 to TRBJ2-1; 7 nucleotides line up with TRBD2. CDR1 and CDR2 from the germline V gene are MDHEN and SYDVKM. Trimming cost V 6 bases and J 0 bases; bases outside gene matches: 5. This CDR3 is built from 15 residues. CDR3 amino acids: CASRRSGSSYNEQFF. Here the CDR3 DNA reads TGTGCCAGCAGGCGTAGCGGGTCCTCCTACAATGAGCAGTTCTTC.

The V gene is TRBV29-1, the J gene TRBJ2-1; possibly TRBD2 for D (5 bases). The germline V gene has CDR1 SQVTM and CDR2 ANQGSEA. The CDR3 runs to 11 residues. V was pared by 5 bases and J by 5 bases, with 7 bases between. In DNA form, the CDR3 reads TGCAGCGTTACGGGGAACAATGAGCAGTTCTTC. This encodes CSVTGNNEQFF.

The J gene is TRBJ2-6, the V gene TRBV5-1, with TRBD1 matching over 8 bases. Germline V gene lookup returns CDR1 SGHRS and CDR2 YFSETQ. J gave up 1 base and V 4 bases, and 10 bases lay outside the gene matches. This CDR3 has 18 residues. Here the CDR3 reads CASSPVGQGGSGANVLTF. The CDR3 DNA follows: TGCGCCAGCAGCCCCGTCGGACAGGGTGGGTCTGGGGCCAACGTCCTGACTTTC.

The chain recombines TRBV28 with TRBJ1-2; weak D call: TRBD1 (6 bases). The CDR3 length is 14 residues. The V gene lost 6 bases and the J gene lost 3 bases, with 14 bases spanning the gap. CDR1 MDHEN and CDR2 SYDVKM come from the germline V gene. CDR3 sequence (DNA): TGTGCCAGCAGGTCGACAGGCATCCACTATGGCTACACCTTC. It encodes CASRSTGIHYGYTF.

A single count supports this clone. CDR3 in DNA: TGTGCCAGCAGCTACCGTCACAGACAGGGGGCGGTCGGTCCCTACAATGAGCAGTTCTTC. Residues: CASSYRHRQGAVGPYNEQFF. This chain uses TRBV7-3 with TRBJ2-1; 10 bases agree with TRBD1. CDR3 size: 20 residues. Germline V gene sequence: CDR1 SGHTA, CDR2 FQGTGA. V lost 4 bases, J lost 2 bases, and 17 bases stayed unmatched.

The chain employs TRBV6-4 and TRBJ2-3; TRBD1 aligns across 9 bases. Germline V gene lookup returns CDR1 MRHNA and CDR2 SNTAGT. J gave up 0 bases and V 6 bases, and 4 bases lay outside the gene matches. The CDR3 covers 15 residues. The CDR3 DNA is TGTGCCAGCAGCGCGGGACAGGGTAGCACAGATACGCAGTATTTT. This encodes CASSAGQGSTDTQYF.

The V call is TRBV11-2, the J call TRBJ2-5; TRBD1 matches at 9 bases. The CDR3 sequence is 14 residues long. Trimming took 3 bases from V and 2 from J; bases not matched to a gene: 1. CDR1 is SGHAT, CDR2 FQNNGV, per germline. The chain's CDR3 is CASSLDRGQETQYF. The CDR3 region has the DNA TGTGCCAGCAGCTTGGACAGGGGACAAGAGACCCAGTACTTC.

This clone has only one observation. The chain links TRBV5-4 to TRBJ2-1, with 9 bases that match TRBD2. CDR3 length: 15 residues. The germline CDR1 and CDR2 sequences are SGHNT and YYREEE (reference sequence). J gave up 7 bases and V 2 bases, and 7 bases lay outside the gene matches. The CDR3 region is CASSLGTSGRNEQFF. Here the CDR3 DNA reads TGTGCCAGCAGCTTAGGAACTAGCGGGCGTAATGAGCAGTTCTTC.

The chain carries TRBV29-1 and TRBJ2-7, with 7 bases matching TRBD2. CDR1 and CDR2 from the germline V gene are SQVTM and ANQGSEA. The CDR3 is made up of 13 amino acids. V trimming: 7 bases; J trimming: 2 bases; junction bases outside the gene matches: 8. The CDR3 region is CSATGTTAYEQYF. CDR3 nucleotide sequence: TGCAGCGCAACCGGGACTACGGCCTACGAGCAGTACTTC.

The chain recombines TRBV6-6 with TRBJ1-1; D remains unclear. Trimming stripped 0 bases from V and 3 bases from J, with 11 bases between. Germline V gene data show CDR1 as MNHNY and CDR2 as SVGAGI (reference sequence). The CDR3 is made up of 15 amino acids. DNA for the CDR3: TGTGCCAGCAGTTACTCGAGGAGGGCTCACACTGAAGCTTTCTTT. Amino acids: CASSYSRRAHTEAFF.

This chain links TRBV7-9 with TRBJ1-2; D gene ambiguous. The CDR3 sequence is 14 residues long. The ends were cut back, 0 bases at V and 2 bases at J, with 7 bases in the middle. CDR1 is SEHNR, CDR2 FQNEAQ, per germline (reference sequence). The CDR3, as DNA: TGTGCCAGCAGCTTAGCCCCGGGAAACTATGGCTACACCTTC. This sequence encodes CASSLAPGNYGYTF.

The J gene is TRBJ2-5, the V gene TRBV11-1, with a tentative D call TRBD2 (6 bases). The CDR3 loop spans 16 amino acids. Germline V lookup: CDR1 SGHAT, CDR2 FQDESV (reference sequence). V shed 3 bases and J shed 5 bases, with 19 bases lying between them. The CDR3 spells CASSFRDGRAGETQYF. CDR3 DNA: TGTGCCAGCAGCTTTCGGGACGGCAGGGCGGGGGAGACCCAGTACTTC.

V is TRBV6-5 and J is TRBJ2-3; D remains unclear. The length of the CDR3 is 12 residues. V lost 7 bases to trimming and J lost 0 bases, with 5 bases between them. Germline V CDR1 and CDR2: MNHEY, SVGAGI. The chain's CDR3 is CASTSSTDTQYF. CDR3 sequence (DNA): TGTGCCAGCACCTCCAGCACAGATACGCAGTATTTT.

This clone was picked up a small number of times. This chain joins TRBV18 and TRBJ2-7, with TRBD1 matching over 9 bases. Looked up from germline, CDR1 is KGHSH and CDR2 is LQKENI. This CDR3 is built from 14 residues. J lost 3 bases, V lost 5 bases, and 5 bases had no gene match. The CDR3 is CASSSGTGFYEQYF. The CDR3 coding sequence is TGTGCCAGCTCATCGGGGACAGGGTTCTACGAGCAGTACTTC.

The chain links TRBV21-1 to TRBJ2-7; the table's D call, TRBD2, was not checked against the DNA. TRBV21-1 is described as a pseudogene. The CDR3 covers 16 residues. The CDR3: CASSTIDGRSSYEQYF. DNA of the CDR3: TGTGCCAGCAGCACAATCGACGGAAGGAGCTCCTACGAGCAGTACTTC.

V gene TRBV29-1 combines with J gene TRBJ2-3; TRBD2 matches 8 bases. The CDR3 covers 14 residues. J gave up 5 bases and V 6 bases, and 10 bases lay outside the gene matches. Germline CDR1 SQVTM, CDR2 ANQGSEA. The CDR3 protein is CSVRGGALGDTQYF. The CDR3 DNA sequence: TGCAGCGTACGGGGGGGGGCTCTGGGAGATACGCAGTATTTT.

This clone was observed a few times. CDR3 residues: CATSRMTKLNNEQFF. The CDR3 DNA is TGTGCCACCAGCAGGATGACAAAGCTGAACAATGAGCAGTTCTTC. The chain joins TRBV15 to TRBJ2-1; D is unresolved. The CDR3 is 15 amino acids. Between the trimmed V and J ends, which lost 3 bases and 5 bases, there was a span of 14 bases. Germline V gene sequence: CDR1 LNHNV, CDR2 YYDKDF (reference sequence).

V usage is TRBV28 and J usage is TRBJ1-2, with a possible D match to TRBD1 (6 bases). CDR3 size: 13 residues. CDR1 and CDR2 (germline): MDHEN, SYDVKM. With 2 bases removed from V and 5 bases from J, the gap between germline ends came to 9 bases. CDR3 in DNA: TGTGCCAGCAGTTTAACCCAGGGGTATGGCTACACCTTC. It codes for CASSLTQGYGYTF.

The chain couples TRBV7-8 to TRBJ2-2; D possibly corresponds to TRBD2 (7 bases). V was shortened by 5 bases and J by 5 bases, with 15 bases between the two germline ends. In germline, CDR1 is SGHVS, CDR2 FQNEAQ. This CDR3 is 15 amino acids long. CDR3 amino acids: CASSPRRGRTGELFF. The CDR3 nucleotides are TGTGCCAGCAGCCCGCGGCGGGGGCGGACCGGGGAGCTGTTTTTT.

CDR3 in amino acids: CASSGTGGVDNEQFF. CDR3 coding DNA: TGTGCCAGCAGTGGGACAGGGGGTGTTGACAATGAGCAGTTCTTC. The V gene is TRBV2, the J gene TRBJ2-1; TRBD1 aligns across 10 bases. There are 15 residues in the CDR3. Germline V gene data show CDR1 as SNHLY and CDR2 as FYNNEI. The V segment lost 4 bases and the J segment 5 bases; nucleotides outside the gene matches: 5.

The chain combines TRBV14 with TRBJ1-2; D might be TRBD1 (5 bases). The length of the CDR3 is 16 residues. The germline gives CDR1 SGHDN, CDR2 FVKESK. The V end lost 0 bases, the J end lost 4 bases, and 15 bases lay between the germline ends. CDR3 region: CASSQDMKAGTYGYTF. CDR3 nucleotides: TGTGCCAGCAGCCAAGATATGAAGGCGGGGACCTATGGCTACACCTTC.

This clone was recorded once. The chain is built from TRBV4-3 and TRBJ2-5, with a tentative D call TRBD2 (6 bases). Germline CDR1 is LGHNA and CDR2 is YSLEER. The CDR3 totals 13 residues. The germline V and J ends were trimmed by 0 bases and 6 bases, with 8 bases remaining between them. The CDR3 DNA is TGCGCCAGCAGCCAAGAGGGGGGTCAGACCCAGTACTTC. It is translated as CASSQEGGQTQYF.

This chain connects TRBV15 to TRBJ2-7, with D maybe TRBD1 (5 bases). Trimming removed 0 bases from V and 5 bases from J, with 11 bases in between. Germline CDR1 LNHNV, CDR2 YYDKDF (reference sequence). The CDR3 is made up of 14 amino acids. CDR3 bases: TGTGCCACCAGCAGAGATCGACAGTTCCACGAGCAGTACTTC. It translates to CATSRDRQFHEQYF.

As concerns this clone: This sample includes further DNA sequences coding for the same CDR3. V usage is TRBV5-6 and J usage is TRBJ1-1; 11 nucleotides align to TRBD1. Looked up from germline, CDR1 is SGHDT and CDR2 is YYEEEE. The CDR3 is 14 amino acids. Germline trimming cut 4 bases from V and 5 bases from J; bases unmatched to any gene: 4. In DNA, the CDR3 is TGTGCCAGCAGCAGGGACAGGGGGAGAACTGAAGCTTTCTTT. Residues: CASSRDRGRTEAFF.

The V call is TRBV6-1, the J call TRBJ1-2; the D is unclear. Trimming stripped 5 bases from V and 5 bases from J, with 12 bases between. Germline V lookup: CDR1 MNHNS, CDR2 SASEGT. This CDR3 spans 13 amino acids. CDR3 sequence (DNA): TGTGCCAGCAGTTCCCCGGGAGTATATGGCTACACCTTC. Its translation: CASSSPGVYGYTF.

The V call is TRBV5-5, the J call TRBJ1-5; possibly TRBD1 for D (5 bases). The V gene lost 1 base and the J gene lost 7 bases, with 12 bases spanning the gap. In germline, CDR1 is SGHKS, CDR2 YYEKEE (reference sequence). CDR3 length equals 14 residues. The CDR3 spells CASSLYQGSQPQHF. CDR3 nucleotide sequence: TGTGCCAGCAGCTTGTATCAGGGTTCGCAGCCCCAGCATTTT.

The V and J genes are TRBV4-2 and TRBJ1-4, with D hard to call. Trimming took off 0 bases at V and 7 bases at J, with 6 bases between the two ends. Germline-derived CDR1 and CDR2 are LGHNA and YNFKEQ. The CDR3 runs 13 residues. This CDR3 reads CASSQDSSEKLFF. The CDR3 DNA follows: TGTGCCAGCAGCCAAGATTCTAGTGAAAAACTGTTTTTT.

This clone appeared once. This chain joins TRBV2 and TRBJ2-2, with a possible D match to TRBD2 (6 bases). This CDR3 region has 15 residues. Germline V lookup: CDR1 SNHLY, CDR2 FYNNEI. V was clipped by 4 bases and J by 4 bases, with 13 bases between them. The CDR3 protein is CASSARGSLTGELFF. DNA for the CDR3: TGTGCCAGCAGTGCCCGGGGGTCCCTCACCGGGGAGCTGTTTTTT.

The V call is TRBV10-3, the J call TRBJ1-1; D call uncertain. Germline V lookup: CDR1 ENHRY, CDR2 SYGVKD. V was shortened by 8 bases and J by 2 bases, with 12 bases between the two germline ends. CDR3 length: 13 residues. This CDR3 reads CAIQVEGNTEAFF. The CDR3 bases are TGTGCCATCCAAGTTGAGGGAAACACTGAAGCTTTCTTT.